The 20 T cell receptor beta chains in this list originate from one sample, sequenced in a study of CD8 T cells in Susac syndrome. RNA in amounts of roughly 0.45 to 1 ug was reverse transcribed with random hexamers. TCRdb itself ran the immunoSEQ multiplex PCR reads through MiXCR, one entry per CDR3 protein. The profile shows about 300,000 distinct CDR3 sequences, under 95% of them singletons. The sequenced sample was CD4+ T cells from PBMCs. Source of these receptors: a human donor with multiple sclerosis.

This chain uses TRBV7-2 with TRBJ2-5, with 7 bases lining up with TRBD2. The CDR3 loop spans 15 amino acids. The V segment lost 5 bases and the J segment 5 bases; nucleotides outside the gene matches: 11. Germline CDR1 and CDR2: SGHTA and FQGNSA. The CDR3 loop reads CASSPPSGRPETQYF. In nucleotides, the CDR3 is TGTGCCAGCAGCCCACCTAGCGGCCGTCCCGAGACCCAGTACTTC. Together with reference TRBV7-2 and TRBJ2-5, the CDR3 gives the full variable domain: GAGVSQSPSNKVTEKGKDVELRCDPISGHTALYWYRQSLGQGLEFLIYFQGNSAPDKSGLPSDRFSAERTGGSVSTLTIQRTQQEDSAVYLCASSPPSGRPETQYFGPGTRLLVL.

The genes are TRBV18 and TRBJ2-4; perhaps TRBD2 as D (5 bases). V was shortened by 4 bases and J by 2 bases, with 12 bases between the two germline ends. CDR3 length equals 15 residues. CDR1 and CDR2 (germline): KGHSH, LQKENI. As DNA, the CDR3 is TGTGCCAGCTCACTCGGGGAAGGGCCCAAAAACATTCAGTACTTC. As protein: CASSLGEGPKNIQYF.

The gene calls are TRBV7-9 and TRBJ1-2, with TRBD1 as a possible D gene (6 bases). The CDR3 consists of 13 residues. V was clipped by 3 bases and J by 5 bases, with 10 bases between them. The germline V gene encodes CDR1 SEHNR and CDR2 FQNEAQ (reference sequence). The CDR3 is CASSLGAKYGYTF. For the CDR3, the DNA is TGTGCCAGCAGCTTGGGGGCCAAATATGGCTACACCTTC. Drawing the rest from reference TRBV7-9 and TRBJ1-2, the complete variable domain is DTGVSQNPRHKITKRGQNVTFRCDPISEHNRLYWYRQTLGQGPEFLTYFQNEAQLEKSRLLSDRFSAERPKGSFSTLEIQRTEQGDSAMYLCASSLGAKYGYTFGSGTRLTVV.

This clonotype was counted a single time. This sequence joins TRBV20-1 and TRBJ1-3; 7 bases are a match to TRBD1. V lost 3 bases, J lost 3 bases, and 5 bases stayed unmatched. The CDR3 is 14 residues long. The germline V gene has CDR1 DFQATT and CDR2 SNEGSKA (reference sequence). The DNA for the CDR3 is TGCAGTGCTAGCCTCACAGGGGTTGGAAACACCATATATTTT. Translating gives CSASLTGVGNTIYF.

This clonotype was seen a single time. The rearrangement links TRBV19 to TRBJ2-5; the D is unclear. CDR3 size: 13 residues. Germline CDR1 is LNHDA and CDR2 is SQIVND (reference sequence). The V end lost 9 bases, the J end lost 3 bases, and 14 bases lay between the germline ends. The CDR3 sequence: CASSQQRKETQYF. CDR3 coding DNA: TGTGCCAGCAGCCAACAAAGGAAAGAGACCCAGTACTTC.

This chain connects TRBV30 to TRBJ1-6; the D is unclear. V shed 4 bases and J shed 13 bases, with 17 bases lying between them. The CDR3 covers 13 residues. Germline V gene lookup returns CDR1 GTSNPN and CDR2 SVGIG (reference sequence). CDR3 nucleotide sequence: TGTGCCTGGAATCCTGATACGATGGTCCCCCTCCACTTT. Protein product: CAWNPDTMVPLHF.

The CDR3 reads CATSRVEAFSTDTQYF. In DNA, the CDR3 is TGTGCCACCAGCAGAGTTGAGGCTTTTAGCACAGATACGCAGTATTTT. The chain is built from TRBV15 and TRBJ2-3, with D hard to call. V was trimmed by 1 base and J by 0 bases, leaving 11 bases between them. Germline lookup yields CDR1 LNHNV and CDR2 YYDKDF (reference sequence). This CDR3 has 16 residues.

V gene TRBV12-3 or TRBV12-4 combines with J gene TRBJ2-5; 9 bases line up with TRBD2. The junction had 8 bases not matched to a gene; V was cut back by 8 bases and J by 7 bases. CDR3 length: 13 amino acids. Here the CDR3 DNA reads TGTGCCAGCCTTGGCGGGGGGGTAGGGACCCAGTACTTC. It is translated as CASLGGGVGTQYF.

The chain has TRBV9 and TRBJ2-1, with D possibly being TRBD1 (5 bases). The germline V gene encodes CDR1 SGDLS and CDR2 YYNGEE. The V end was cut by 0 bases, the J end by 6 bases, with 10 bases between. There are 14 residues in the CDR3. CDR3 amino acids: CASSVAPGRNEQFF. The CDR3, as DNA: TGTGCCAGCAGCGTAGCTCCAGGGCGCAATGAGCAGTTCTTC. The variable domain in full, with the rest retrieved from reference TRBV9 and TRBJ2-1, is DSGVTQTPKHLITATGQRVTLRCSPRSGDLSVYWYQQSLDQGLQFLIQYYNGEERAKGNILERFSAQQFPDLHSELNLSSLELGDSALYFCASSVAPGRNEQFFGPGTRLTVL.

The gene calls are TRBV5-8 and TRBJ1-5; a weak D match, TRBD1 (6 bases). The CDR3 length is 18 residues. CDR1 and CDR2 (germline): SGHTS, YDEGEE. Trimming shortened V by 2 bases and J by 2 bases, and 20 bases separated the two germline ends. The CDR3 DNA reads as TGTGCCAGCAGCTTCTATCGCATGGGGGCGGGGGGCAATCAGCCCCAGCATTTT. Residues: CASSFYRMGAGGNQPQHF.

This chain uses TRBV3-1 with TRBJ1-1; D unclear. Germline assignment: CDR1 LGHDT and CDR2 YNNKEL (reference sequence). The length of the CDR3 is 14 residues. Trimming left V 4 bases short and J 5 bases short, with 14 bases between. Here the CDR3 reads CASSPRASGTEAFF. The CDR3 nucleotides are TGTGCCAGCAGCCCACGGGCCAGTGGGACTGAAGCTTTCTTT. The whole variable domain, filled in from reference TRBV3-1 and TRBJ1-1, reads DTAVSQTPKYLVTQMGNDKSIKCEQNLGHDTMYWYKQDSKKFLKIMFSYNNKELIINETVPNRFSPKSPDKAHLNLHINSLELGDSAVYFCASSPRASGTEAFFGQGTRLTVV.

The rearrangement uses TRBV12-3 or TRBV12-4 and TRBJ1-2; D is perhaps TRBD1 (6 bases). The CDR3 has 13 residues. V was pared by 5 bases and J by 6 bases, with 13 bases between. CDR3 sequence: CASSPQGTHGYTF. The CDR3 DNA follows: TGTGCCAGCAGTCCACAGGGTACCCATGGCTACACCTTC.

The chain joins TRBV3-1 to TRBJ2-5; 8 positions match TRBD2. This CDR3 is built from 16 residues. Germline V CDR1 and CDR2: LGHDT, YNNKEL (reference sequence). Germline trimming cut 4 bases from V and 5 bases from J; bases unmatched to any gene: 12. The CDR3: CASSRPLGLAYETQYF. In nucleotides, the CDR3 is TGTGCCAGCAGCCGCCCGTTAGGACTAGCTTATGAGACCCAGTACTTC.

The chain employs TRBV5-1 and TRBJ2-3; TRBD2 is a possible D gene (5 bases). V was trimmed by 0 bases and J by 2 bases, leaving 13 bases between them. The CDR3 has 16 amino acids. CDR1 SGHRS and CDR2 YFSETQ come from the germline V gene. CDR3 DNA sequence: TGCGCCAGCAGCTTGGAAGGCGGACTCAACACAGATACGCAGTATTTT. It yields the protein CASSLEGGLNTDTQYF.

In its sample, this clonotype was seen once. The gene calls are TRBV12-5 and TRBJ1-5; the D is unclear. From germline, CDR1 is LGHNT and CDR2 FRNRAP. The ends were cut back, 3 bases at V and 6 bases at J, with 6 bases in the middle. The CDR3 covers 12 residues. The CDR3 spells CASGFVGQPQHF. For the CDR3, the DNA is TGTGCTAGTGGTTTTGTGGGTCAGCCCCAGCATTTT.

This sequence joins TRBV10-2 and TRBJ1-1; D uncertain. V was clipped by 9 bases and J by 2 bases, with 16 bases between them. Germline CDR1 WSHSY, CDR2 SAAADI. CDR3 length: 14 residues. The CDR3, as DNA: TGCGCCAGTACCAGTCGGGGTCGAAACACTGAAGCTTTCTTT. This sequence encodes CASTSRGRNTEAFF.

The chain recombines TRBV6-6 with TRBJ2-7; 8 bases line up with TRBD2. CDR3 length: 14 amino acids. Unmatched junction bases numbered 11, after V lost 7 bases and J lost 6 bases. Germline values: CDR1 MNHNY, CDR2 SVGAGI (reference sequence). The CDR3 here is CASNYRREESEQYF. CDR3 bases: TGTGCCAGCAATTATAGGCGGGAGGAAAGCGAGCAGTACTTC.

The rearrangement joins TRBV5-4 to TRBJ2-1; 12 bases line up with TRBD2. Germline loops: CDR1 SGHNT, CDR2 YYREEE (reference sequence). J was trimmed by 7 bases and V by 4 bases; bases with no gene match: 6. The CDR3 consists of 15 residues. For the CDR3, the DNA is TGTGCCAGCAGCGTGAAACTAGCGGGGGGTAATGAGCAGTTCTTC. Translating it yields CASSVKLAGGNEQFF. The full variable domain, rest sourced from reference TRBV5-4 and TRBJ2-1, is ETGVTQSPTHLIKTRGQQVTLRCSSQSGHNTVSWYQQALGQGPQFIFQYYREEENGRGNFPPRFSGLQFPNYSSELNVNALELDDSALYLCASSVKLAGGNEQFFGPGTRLTVL.

The chain combines TRBV7-2 with TRBJ2-2; 10 bases are shared with TRBD2. The V gene end was trimmed by 4 bases and the J gene end by 5 bases; junction bases not matched to a gene: 7. The germline V gene has CDR1 SGHTA and CDR2 FQGNSA. The CDR3 totals 16 residues. CDR3 loop: CASSWLAGERTGELFF. The CDR3 bases are TGTGCCAGCAGCTGGCTAGCGGGAGAACGGACCGGGGAGCTGTTTTTT. The variable domain in full, completed from reference TRBV7-2 and TRBJ2-2, reads GAGVSQSPSNKVTEKGKDVELRCDPISGHTALYWYRQSLGQGLEFLIYFQGNSAPDKSGLPSDRFSAERTGGSVSTLTIQRTQQEDSAVYLCASSWLAGERTGELFFGEGSRLTVL.

The chain joins TRBV12-3 or TRBV12-4 to TRBJ2-5, with no clear D. The CDR3 runs 12 residues. V was shortened by 3 bases and J by 5 bases, with 7 bases between the two germline ends. CDR3 amino acids: CASSLIEETQYF. CDR3 bases: TGTGCCAGCAGTTTGATTGAGGAGACCCAGTACTTC.